This T cell receptor beta chain was sequenced in a study of CD4 T cells in relation to SARS-CoV-2 and coronaviruses. The unexposed donors gave CD4+ T cells in about 2011-2019, prior to COVID-19. CD4+ T cells were isolated from the cells after around eleven days of culture. CDR1 is MRHNA, CDR2 SNTAGT, per germline. The CDR3 is 16 residues long. V gave up 2 bases and J gave up 1 base, with 11 bases separating them. About this clone: Its antigen is still unknown.

Sequencing was performed with immunoSEQ multiplex PCR; in TCRdb, only in-frame clones are kept and a portion is missing. The profile covers 20,000 to 25,000 clones, with about three fifths appearing a single time and approximately 10% taken by the ten largest. The chain combines TRBV6-4 with TRBJ2-2, with D possibly being TRBD2 (5 bases). The receptor was derived from a human donor in good health. Specimen: CD4+ T cells from PBMCs, cultured in vitro. CDR3 amino acids: CASSDTLRENTGELFF. CDR3 DNA: TGTGCCAGCAGTGACACACTCCGGGAGAACACCGGGGAGCTGTTTTTT.